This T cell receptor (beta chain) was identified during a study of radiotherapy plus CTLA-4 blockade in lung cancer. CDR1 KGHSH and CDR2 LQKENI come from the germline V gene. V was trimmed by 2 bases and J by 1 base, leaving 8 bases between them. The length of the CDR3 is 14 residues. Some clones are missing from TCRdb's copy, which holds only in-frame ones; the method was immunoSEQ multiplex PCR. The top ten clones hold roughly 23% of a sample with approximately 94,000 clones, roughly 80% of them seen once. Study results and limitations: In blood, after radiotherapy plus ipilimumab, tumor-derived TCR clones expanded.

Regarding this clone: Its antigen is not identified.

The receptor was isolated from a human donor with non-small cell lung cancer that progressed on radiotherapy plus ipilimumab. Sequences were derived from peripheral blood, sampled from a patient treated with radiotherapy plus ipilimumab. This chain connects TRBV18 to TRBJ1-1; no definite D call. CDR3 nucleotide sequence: TGTGCCAGCTCACCAGGAGGGTGGAACACTGAAGCTTTCTTT. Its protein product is CASSPGGWNTEAFF. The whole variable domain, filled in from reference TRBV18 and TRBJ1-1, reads NAGVMQNPRHLVRRRGQEARLRCSPMKGHSHVYWYRQLPEEGLKFMVYLQKENIIDESGMPKERFSAEFPKEGPSILRIQQVVRGDSAAYFCASSPGGWNTEAFFGQGTRLTVV.